This T cell receptor (beta chain) was observed in a study of identical twins. This clonotype has at least ten counts. MiXCR, run by TCRdb on the 5' RACE reads, gives a single entry per CDR3 protein. The sample shows approximately 260,000 distinct CDR3 sequences, roughly 13% of them seen only once. The V gene's germline CDR1 is MNHNS and CDR2 SASEGT. Trimming at V came to 6 bases and at J to 3 bases, leaving 5 bases not matched to a gene. This CDR3 contains 14 residues. Sequenced: memory (CD45RO+) T cells sorted from blood. This rearrangement joins TRBV6-1 to TRBJ1-5; 7 bases fit TRBD1. The clonotype comes from a woman younger than 35 in good health. CDR3 DNA sequence: TGTGCCAGCAGGGGGACAGAAGACAATCAGCCCCAGCATTTT. It yields the protein CASRGTEDNQPQHF.